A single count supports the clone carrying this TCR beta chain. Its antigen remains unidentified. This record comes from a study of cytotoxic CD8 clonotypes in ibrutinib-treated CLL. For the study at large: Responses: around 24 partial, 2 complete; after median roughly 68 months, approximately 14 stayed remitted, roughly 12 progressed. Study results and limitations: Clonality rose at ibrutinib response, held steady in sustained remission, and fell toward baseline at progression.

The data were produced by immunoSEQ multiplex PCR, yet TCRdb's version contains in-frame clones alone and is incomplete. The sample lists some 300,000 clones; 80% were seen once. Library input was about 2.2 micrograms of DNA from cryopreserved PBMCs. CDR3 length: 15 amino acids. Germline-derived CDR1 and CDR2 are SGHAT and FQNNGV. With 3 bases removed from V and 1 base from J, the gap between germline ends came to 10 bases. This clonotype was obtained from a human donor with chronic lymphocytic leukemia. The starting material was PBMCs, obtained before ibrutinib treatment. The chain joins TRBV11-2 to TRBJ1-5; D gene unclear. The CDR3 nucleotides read TGTGCCAGCAGCTTGGGGATGGGAAGCAATCAGCCCCAGCATTTT. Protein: CASSLGMGSNQPQHF.